This T cell receptor beta chain derives from a study of STAT3 mutations in large granular lymphocyte leukemia. The germline V and J ends were trimmed by 4 bases and 2 bases, with 11 bases remaining between them. Per germline, CDR1 MDHEN and CDR2 SYDVKM. CDR3 size: 14 residues. About 40,000 productive templates were obtained per sample on average. TCRdb's table, derived via immunoSEQ multiplex PCR, lists solely in-frame clones and lacks some. The data contain roughly 22,000 clones, 94% of them singletons. About this clone itself: Its antigen is as yet unknown.

Study-wide results and limits: A small but highly pathogenic clone may have been missed. Samples missed the first appearance of the clone. Treatment regimens differed across patients between samplings. Every T-LGLL patient had at least one immunodominant TCRbeta clonotype.

The receptor was derived from a middle-aged man with T-cell large granular lymphocyte leukemia. Some clones in this sample may be carry-over from other donors' samples. Sequenced material: peripheral blood mononuclear cells. The chain combines TRBV28 with TRBJ2-5; the D gene is possibly TRBD1 (5 bases). The CDR3 reads CASSSRQKQETQYF. The CDR3 nucleotides are TGTGCCAGCAGTTCAAGACAGAAGCAAGAGACCCAGTACTTC.